This TCR beta chain was profiled in a study of blood T cell repertoires in COVID-19. TCRdb keeps only in-frame clones here, not all; method: immunoSEQ multiplex PCR. Of about 180,000 clones detected, around 85% appear once; the ten largest clones hold about 6.9%. The length of the CDR3 is 12 residues. V was pared by 6 bases and J by 11 bases, with 4 bases of the junction left unmatched. Germline V gene lookup returns CDR1 MNHEY and CDR2 SMNVEV (reference sequence). This chain connects TRBV27 to TRBJ1-4; 9 bases match TRBD1. Sequencing input: peripheral blood. The clonotype originates from a man at least 80 years old with COVID-19, enrolled during active disease. The DNA for the CDR3 is TGTGCCAGCAGGACAGGGGGGGAGAAACTGTTTTTT. It yields the protein CASRTGGEKLFF.